The rows below give T cell receptor beta chains drawn from one sample of a study of cytomegalovirus exposure and HLA in healthy donors. The table came from immunoSEQ multiplex PCR; TCRdb's copy has only in-frame clones and leaves some out. The sample shows about 190,000 clones, and under 1% sits with its ten largest clones. The sample comprised PBMCs. Every receptor here comes from a woman under 40 in good health and CMV-seropositive. CDR3s leave out the opening cysteine and the closing phenylalanine or tryptophan.

v_gene | CDR3aa
TRBV4-1 | ASSQRQGSNYGYT
TRBV18 | ASSLRELTGELF
TRBV6-1 | ASGGTGDYEQY
TRBV5-5 | ASSWGGGNQPQH
TRBV5-1 | ASSLNRGEASNQPQH
TRBV30 | AWSADRAPSPLH
TRBV19 | ATKGGAAGELF
TRBV7-6 | ASSSTGTSRDHNEQF
TRBV14 | ASSQEGRYYTGELF
TRBV10-3 | AISPVGGQGARGHGYT
TRBV2 | ARRNAAPAEAF
TRBV18 | ASSPSGENGYT
TRBV9 | ASSVGAGAFYEQY
TRBV18 | ASSLYRGQETQY
TRBV10-2 | ASRETGASYGYT
TRBV2 | ASSELGGGAKDTQY
TRBV10-2 | ASSLNRDQPQH
TRBV5-4 | ASSPDRGNQPQH
TRBV7-9 | ASSLANLDSTPAEQY
TRBV5-1 | ASSPPTSGGNTGELF
TRBV19 | ASSRTGTGHEPQH
TRBV30 | ARDRGYGYT
TRBV28 | ASSPYRGPRNEQF
TRBV18 | ASSSQRGPDTQY
TRBV11-2 | ASSVSYGVNNEQF
TRBV5-1 | ASSRDRVGLSNIQY
TRBV7-8 | ASSDTGGILNTEAF
TRBV5-4 | ASSLRGEQY
TRBV7-2 | ASSLNRVTGELF
TRBV5-1 | ASSFRQGALEAF
TRBV9 | ASSVHSTEAF
TRBV4-1 | ASADRGPQEQF
TRBV7-8 | ASSWNRGGETQY
TRBV7-7 | ASSSLPVGTAYNEQF
TRBV4-2 | ASSQERSFTDTQY
TRBV28 | ASSGTGWTGELF
TRBV9 | ASSVVGRGYTEAF
TRBV27 | ASSLYRTGELF
TRBV10-3 | AISESRVGGTEAF
TRBV28 | ASRIGGLLSYEQY
TRBV15 | ATSTEDRASSYEQY